This T cell receptor beta chain was found in a study of T cells of healthy individuals. From the 5' RACE reads, TCRdb called clonotypes with MiXCR, one entry per CDR3 protein. The table shows nearly 100,000 distinct CDR3 sequences, with approximately 15% occurring only once. The junction had 8 bases not matched to a gene; V was cut back by 8 bases and J by 5 bases. The CDR3 has 13 residues. Germline CDR1 is MNHEY and CDR2 is SVGAGI. This clonotype was recorded at least ten times. This TCR was recovered from a human donor in good health. The rearrangement links TRBV6-5 to TRBJ2-7; 8 bases agree with TRBD2. CDR3 in DNA: TGTGCCAGCGTGCGGGGGGACGGGAACGAGCAGTACTTC. Protein: CASVRGDGNEQYF.